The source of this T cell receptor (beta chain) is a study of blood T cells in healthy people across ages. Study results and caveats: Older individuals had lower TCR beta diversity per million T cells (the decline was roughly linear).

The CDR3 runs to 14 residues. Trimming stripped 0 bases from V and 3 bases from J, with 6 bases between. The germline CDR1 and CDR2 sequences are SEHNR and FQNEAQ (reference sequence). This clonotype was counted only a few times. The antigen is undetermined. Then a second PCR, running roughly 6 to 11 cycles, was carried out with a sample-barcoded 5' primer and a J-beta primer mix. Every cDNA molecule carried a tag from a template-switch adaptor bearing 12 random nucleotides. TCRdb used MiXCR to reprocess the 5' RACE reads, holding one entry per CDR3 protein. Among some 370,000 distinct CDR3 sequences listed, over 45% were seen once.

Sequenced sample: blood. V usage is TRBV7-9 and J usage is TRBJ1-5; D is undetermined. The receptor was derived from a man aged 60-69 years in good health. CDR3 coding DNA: TGTGCCAGCAGCTTAGCGGGGTACAATCAGCCCCAGCATTTT. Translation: CASSLAGYNQPQHF.